The 19 T cell receptor delta chains below all came from one sample that was sequenced in a study of γδ T cells in repeated Plasmodium falciparum infection. Vgamma9/Vdelta2+ and Vdelta2-negative gammadelta T cells were flow-sorted from PBMC for bulk sequencing. TCRdb redid the clone calls on the multiplex PCR reads with CATT. Of over 55,000 delta-chain clones in the sample, around 1.5% were seen once. The material sequenced was gamma-delta T cells from blood. These receptors originate from a pool of human donors (malaria-infected and uninfected, not separated).

For this clone: TCRdb shows a much larger clone's protein in place of this DNA's translation, and the two differ at residue 17, likely through a read error; the protein shown is translated from the DNA. The V gene is TRDV1, the J gene TRDJ1, with 10 bases lining up with TRDD3. CDR3 length: 21 amino acids. Germline V lookup: CDR1 TSWWSYY, CDR2 QGS. This CDR3 is CALGGPTGTGGSLSYTNKLIF. CDR3 bases: TGTGCTCTTGGGGGGCCTACGGGTACTGGGGGATCACTCTCTTACACCAATAAACTCATCTTT.

This clone is medium-sized in the sample. This specimen includes other DNA sequences encoding the same CDR3. The rearrangement joins TRDV2 to TRDJ3; 10 nucleotides match TRDD3. The CDR3 is 21 residues long. J lost 0 bases, V lost 3 bases, and 13 bases had no gene match. CDR1 is GEAIGNYY, CDR2 EKD, per germline. CDR3 in amino acids: CACDSSCTGGLVSWDTRQMFF. The CDR3 DNA reads TGTGCCTGTGACTCGTCCTGTACTGGGGGATTGGTCTCCTGGGACACCCGACAGATGTTTTTC.

This clone has ten or more counts. The TCRdb record carries a much larger clone's protein, which differs from this DNA's translation at residue 4; a read error is the likely cause, and the protein listed here is the DNA translation. The CDR3: CALPFRGLRYWGIPGDKLIF. The CDR3 DNA sequence: TGTGCCTTACCCTTCCGAGGGCTGAGGTACTGGGGGATACCGGGCGATAAACTCATCTTT. The rearrangement links TRDV3 to TRDJ1, with 12 bases matching TRDD3. The V segment lost 3 bases and the J segment 4 bases; nucleotides outside the gene matches: 24. This CDR3 is built from 20 residues. The germline CDR1 and CDR2 sequences are TVYSNPD and GDNSRS (reference sequence). Together with reference TRDV3 and TRDJ1, the CDR3 gives the full variable domain: CDKVTQSSPDQTVASGSEVVLLCTYDTVYSNPDLFWYRIRPDYSFQFVFYGDNSRSEGADFTQGRFSVKHILTQKAFHLVISPVRTEDSATYYCALPFRGLRYWGIPGDKLIFGKGTRVTVEP.

This clone was observed many times. This rearrangement joins TRDV1 to TRDJ1; 7 nucleotides match TRDD3. CDR3 size: 20 residues. V dropped 3 bases and J dropped 1; count of bases not matched to a gene: 20. The germline CDR1 and CDR2 sequences are TSWWSYY and QGS. The CDR3 coding sequence is TGTGCTCTTGGGGACTTTAAACACTGGGGCCACGGTATGGTCACCGATAAACTCATCTTT. Amino acid sequence: CALGDFKHWGHGMVTDKLIF.

This clone was found a few times. TCRdb's protein for this DNA is that of a much larger clone and differs from the translation at residue 12, likely a read error; the protein shown is the DNA translation. The chain uses TRDV1 and TRDJ1, with 7 bases matching TRDD3. The junction had 15 bases not matched to a gene; V was cut back by 4 bases and J by 4 bases. The CDR3 has 17 amino acids. Per germline, CDR1 TSWWSYY and CDR2 QGS. The CDR3 is CALGALFSFGGRDKLIF. CDR3 sequence (DNA): TGTGCTCTTGGGGCCCTCTTCTCTTTTGGGGGACGCGATAAACTCATCTTT.

As regards this clone: A far larger clone is one base from this, pointing to a likely read error. Other DNA sequences of this sample code for an identical CDR3. V is TRDV1 and J is TRDJ1; 12 nucleotides align to TRDD3. The CDR3 covers 23 residues. Germline V gene sequence: CDR1 TSWWSYY, CDR2 QGS. CDR3 amino acids: CALGELGPSYDWGIQGNTDKLIF. CDR3 nucleotide sequence: TGTGCTCTCGGGGAACTGGGGCCTTCCTACGACTGGGGGATACAAGGGAACACCGATAAACTCATCTTT.

Concerning this clone itself: A far larger clone is just one base off, so this is likely a read error. This specimen includes other DNA sequences encoding the same CDR3. The chain couples TRDV1 to TRDJ1; TRDD2 agrees at 9 bases. Germline V lookup: CDR1 TSWWSYY, CDR2 QGS. This CDR3 is built from 21 residues. CDR3 in amino acids: CALGEQAFLRMGFSNTDKLIF. The CDR3 DNA reads as TGTGCCCTTGGGGAGCAGGCCTTCCTACGTATGGGGTTTTCGAACACCGATAAACTCATCTTT.

This clone was recorded a few times. A far larger clone differs by one base, so this is likely a read error. Other DNA sequences within the sample encode an identical CDR3. The V segment is TRDV1, and no J call was made; the tabulated D call, TRDD3, remains unverified against the DNA. The germline V gene has CDR1 TSWWSYY and CDR2 QGS. The CDR3 has 22 amino acids. The CDR3 sequence is CALGVIRPGWGLGDTDTDKLIF. The DNA for the CDR3 is TGTGCTCTTGGGGTCATACGTCCCGGCTGGGGCTTGGGGGATACTGACACCGATAAGCTCATCTTT.

This clone showed up just a few times. The protein given by TCRdb reflects a much larger clone and differs at residue 21 from this DNA's translation, likely from a read error; the protein shown is the DNA's translation. The V and J genes are TRDV3 and TRDJ1, with 12 bases matching TRDD3. No J segment appears in TCRdb, so it was assigned here by matching the sequence to germline. V dropped 2 bases and J dropped 0; count of bases not matched to a gene: 43. Germline-derived CDR1 and CDR2 are TVYSNPD and GDNSRS (reference sequence). The CDR3 is 28 residues long. The CDR3 coding sequence is TGTGCCTTTGGTGGTTCCTCCCCGCTGGGGGATACGGGGAGCGCATGTTTACGGATAGCTTCGTACACCGATAAACTCATCTTT. Encoded protein: CAFGGSSPLGDTGSACLRIASYTDKLIF.

A note on this clone: A read error likely explains this, since a far larger clone differs by one base. Other DNA variants within this sample encode the same CDR3. The V and J genes are TRDV1 and TRDJ1, with 10 bases identical to TRDD3. CDR3 length: 20 residues. Germline loops: CDR1 TSWWSYY, CDR2 QGS. The CDR3 loop reads CALGDESLTGDTRSTDKLIF. In DNA, the CDR3 is TGCGCTCTTGGGGATGAGTCACTTACGGGGGATACGCGTAGCACCGATAAACTCATCTTT.

This clone has a handful of counts. TCRdb records a much larger clone's protein for this DNA, with a difference at residue 11 that likely arises from a read error; the protein given is the translation of the DNA. The chain carries TRDV1 and TRDJ1, with TRDD3 matching 7 bases. Matching the DNA to germline supplied the J gene, which TCRdb does not give. Per the germline V gene, CDR1 is TSWWSYY and CDR2 is QGS. This CDR3 contains 23 residues. Trimming took 3 bases from V and 3 from J; bases not matched to a gene: 31. Here the CDR3 reads CALGEPNLWGVRPGLSRSDKLIF. DNA for the CDR3: TGTGCTCTTGGGGAGCCCAATCTCTGGGGGGTACGCCCGGGCTTAAGTAGGTCCGATAAACTCATCTTT.

This clone is large in the sample. The sample contains more than one DNA sequence encoding this CDR3. The chain recombines TRDV1 with TRDJ1; 13 bases are shared with TRDD3. Germline CDR1 is TSWWSYY and CDR2 is QGS. CDR3 length: 19 residues. After removal of 9 bases from V and 1 base from J, the junction contained 17 bases not matched to a gene. The chain's CDR3 is CALNHKANWGIRPTDKLIF. The CDR3 DNA reads as TGTGCTCTCAATCACAAGGCAAACTGGGGGATACGGCCCACCGATAAACTCATCTTT.

As regards this clone: This likely stems from a read error, as it lies one base from a far larger clone. In the same sample, other DNA sequences code for this CDR3. The chain couples TRDV1 to TRDJ1; TRDD3 aligns across 8 bases. Germline CDR1 is TSWWSYY and CDR2 is QGS. The CDR3 covers 22 residues. CDR3 DNA sequence: TGTGCTCTTGGTGTAAACCCGCCTTCCGACGACCAATGTGGGATACGCACCGATAAACTCATTTTT. This encodes CALGVNPPSDDQCGIRTDKLIF.

As concerns this clone: The TCRdb record carries a much larger clone's protein, which differs from this DNA's translation at residue 12; a read error is the likely cause, and the protein listed here is the DNA translation. The genes are TRDV1 and TRDJ1; tentatively, D is TRDD3 (6 bases). The CDR3 has 22 amino acids. Germline V gene lookup returns CDR1 TSWWSYY and CDR2 QGS. The CDR3 region has the DNA TGTGCTCTTGGGGAACCTCGGAGAAGAGATACGCAGACACCATTCCACAGCGATAAAGTCATCTTT. Amino acids: CALGEPRRRDTQTPFHSDKVIF.

With regard to this clone: The TCRdb protein, from a much larger clone, departs from this DNA's translation at residue 10, likely by read error; the protein shown derives from the DNA. Other DNA sequences of this sample code for an identical CDR3. The chain couples TRDV1 to TRDJ1; no clear D. Trimming removed 4 bases from V and 2 bases from J, with 35 bases in between. The length of the CDR3 is 22 residues. From germline, CDR1 is TSWWSYY and CDR2 QGS. CDR3 in amino acids: CALGGLPFPGRRPTKKTDKLIF. Here the CDR3 DNA reads TGTGCTCTTGGGGGCCTCCCTTTTCCCGGAAGGCGACCCACGAAGAAGACCGATAAACTCATCTTT.

This clone is labeled as medium-sized. This sample also contains other DNA sequences that code for the same CDR3. The chain carries TRDV1 and TRDJ1; tentative D call: TRDD2 (6 bases). The germline gives CDR1 TSWWSYY, CDR2 QGS. This CDR3 spans 19 amino acids. Trimming cost V 6 bases and J 0 bases, with 26 bases left between them. The CDR3 reads CALGSSFPGHPAHTDKLIF. DNA for the CDR3: TGTGCTCTTGGATCTTCCTTCCCCGGTCATCCCGCCCACACCGATAAACTCATCTTT.

This clone appeared a few times. TCRdb's protein for this DNA is that of a much larger clone and differs from the translation at residue 16, likely a read error; the protein shown is the DNA translation. No call exists for the J gene, whereas the V gene is TRDV1; the tabulated D call, TRDD3, remains unverified against the DNA. CDR3 length: 18 residues. From germline, CDR1 is TSWWSYY and CDR2 QGS. CDR3 loop: CALGELDPFLRHTDKPIF. CDR3 bases: TGTGCTCTTGGGGAACTTGACCCCTTCCTACGGCACACCGATAAACCCATCTTT.

This clone was observed at least ten times. This DNA's translation differs at residue 10 from TCRdb's protein, which comes from a much larger clone; a read error is likely, and the protein shown is translated from the DNA. The V and J genes are TRDV2 and TRDJ1, with 11 bases aligning to TRDD3. The V segment lost 0 bases and the J segment 3 bases; nucleotides outside the gene matches: 5. The CDR3 is 16 amino acids. Per the germline V gene, CDR1 is GEAIGNYY and CDR2 is EKD. CDR3 in amino acids: CACDTVGGYESDKLIF. DNA for the CDR3: TGTGCCTGTGACACCGTTGGGGGATACGAATCCGATAAACTCATCTTT.

This clone was observed at least ten times. A read error likely explains this, since a far larger clone differs by one base. The sample holds other DNA sequences that translate to the same CDR3. The rearrangement joins TRDV1 to TRDJ1; the match to TRDD3 covers 11 bases. The germline gives CDR1 TSWWSYY, CDR2 QGS. There are 19 residues in the CDR3. The ends lost 3 bases at V and 0 bases at J; junction bases unmatched: 12. The CDR3 region is CALGELGWGIPSYTDKLIF. The CDR3 nucleotides are TGTGCTCTTGGGGAGCTAGGCTGGGGGATACCCTCATACACCGATAAACTCATCTTT.